One sample yielded the 10 T cell receptor beta chains listed below, sequenced in a study of liver allograft versus peripheral blood T cells. For the study at large: A comparison was made between T cell receptor repertoires in transplanted livers and those in recipients' peripheral blood.

TCRdb processed the reads anew with MiXCR; each CDR3 protein has one entry. Seen here are fewer than 8,500 distinct CDR3 sequences, roughly 18% observed once, and the top ten hold over 4%. These receptors were collected from a human patient who had a liver transplant. Some of the T cells might come from the graft donor.

This clonotype was seen a few times. The chain combines TRBV27 with TRBJ2-3; 8 bases align to TRBD2. CDR1 MNHEY and CDR2 SMNVEV come from the germline V gene (reference sequence). CDR3 length: 17 residues. V gave up 5 bases and J gave up 1 base; unmatched junction bases: 11. CDR3 sequence: CASSSKGGRLGTDTQYF. CDR3 sequence (DNA): TGTGCCAGCAGTAGTAAGGGCGGGAGGTTGGGCACAGATACGCAGTATTTT.

The chain carries TRBV5-1 and TRBJ1-3; TRBD1 agrees at 11 bases. This CDR3 region has 15 residues. In germline, CDR1 is SGHRS, CDR2 YFSETQ. Unmatched junction bases numbered 4, after V lost 4 bases and J lost 4 bases. CDR3 DNA: TGCGCCAGCAGCCGGACAGGGGGCGAAGGAAACACCATATATTTT. It codes for CASSRTGGEGNTIYF.

The J gene is TRBJ2-1, the V gene TRBV11-2; D gene unclear. Germline V gene sequence: CDR1 SGHAT, CDR2 FQNNGV. Trimming took off 4 bases at V and 3 bases at J, with 4 bases between the two ends. The CDR3 extends over 12 amino acids. The CDR3 nucleotides read TGTGCCAGCAGCTCACTCTACAATGAGCAGTTCTTC. Translating it yields CASSSLYNEQFF.

This clonotype was recorded at least ten times. The chain combines TRBV6-6 with TRBJ2-7; TRBD2 might be the D (6 bases). Trimming took 3 bases from V and 6 from J, leaving 12 bases between them. The CDR3 spans 13 residues. The germline gives CDR1 MNHNY, CDR2 SVGAGI (reference sequence). The CDR3 nucleotides are TGTGCCAGCAGTTATAGCGGACCTACCGAGCAGTACTTC. It is translated as CASSYSGPTEQYF.

About this clonotype: This is likely an artifact of a read error, given a far larger clone one base away. The V gene is TRBV15, the J gene TRBJ2-4, with D perhaps matching TRBD1 (5 bases). This CDR3 comprises 14 residues. From germline, CDR1 is LNHNV and CDR2 YYDKDF (reference sequence). V lost 2 bases and J lost 13, with 18 bases in between. CDR3 sequence: CATSRLGAYNEQYF. CDR3 coding DNA: TGTGCCACCAGCAGACTAGGGGCCTACAATGAGCAGTACTTC.

This chain joins TRBV28 and TRBJ2-5; 8 bases are shared with TRBD2. J was trimmed by 3 bases and V by 5 bases; bases with no gene match: 17. CDR3 length equals 18 residues. In germline, CDR1 is MDHEN, CDR2 SYDVKM. The CDR3 bases are TGTGCCAGCAGTACGCCGGGAGGGCCAAGTATATCGGAAGAGACCCAGTACTTC. Translating it yields CASSTPGGPSISEETQYF.

This clonotype has more than one count but fewer than ten. The chain links TRBV13 to TRBJ1-1; D is possibly TRBD1 (5 bases). The CDR3 sequence is 17 residues long. Germline V gene lookup returns CDR1 PRHDT and CDR2 FYEKMQ (reference sequence). V gave up 3 bases and J gave up 1 base, with 18 bases separating them. In DNA, the CDR3 is TGTGCCAGCAGCTTTGGACAAAACCCAAATAGGAACACTGAAGCTTTCTTT. It yields the protein CASSFGQNPNRNTEAFF.

This clonotype showed up many times. The chain combines TRBV7-9 with TRBJ2-3, with D maybe TRBD1 (6 bases). CDR1 SEHNR and CDR2 FQNEAQ come from the germline V gene (reference sequence). The CDR3 sequence is 16 residues long. V was cut by 4 bases and J by 4 bases, with 18 bases left in between. The CDR3 protein is CASSSQDRKGSDTQYF. Here the CDR3 DNA reads TGTGCCAGCAGCTCTCAGGACAGAAAAGGATCAGATACGCAGTATTTT.

This clonotype is medium-sized within its sample. The rearrangement uses TRBV6-5 and TRBJ1-2, with 9 bases identical to TRBD1. V dropped 0 bases and J dropped 7; count of bases not matched to a gene: 6. The CDR3 sequence is 15 residues long. The germline V gene has CDR1 MNHEY and CDR2 SVGAGI. CDR3 residues: CASSYSPQGASGYTF. CDR3 nucleotide sequence: TGTGCCAGCAGTTACTCTCCACAGGGGGCCAGTGGCTACACCTTC.

This clonotype is termed medium-sized (0.01 to 0.1%). The chain couples TRBV29-1 to TRBJ2-2; 11 positions match TRBD2. CDR1 SQVTM and CDR2 ANQGSEA come from the germline V gene. V trimming: 6 bases; J trimming: 5 bases; junction bases outside the gene matches: 11. The CDR3 covers 16 residues. CDR3 amino acids: CSVQISGGALTGELFF. DNA for the CDR3: TGCAGCGTGCAAATTAGCGGGGGGGCCCTAACCGGGGAGCTGTTTTTT.